This T cell receptor (beta chain) was captured by sequencing in a study of a mutant IDH1 vaccine in newly diagnosed glioma. Background on the study: With temozolomide cycles, or 4-6 weeks after radiotherapy alone, vaccination was started. Beforehand, treatment had been radiotherapy, temozolomide, or both; the majority received both. Mean patient age was around 40 years; 62.5% were male and 37.5% female.

The time point denotes: week 47, end of study. A single vaccine dose contained 300 ug of mutant IDH1 20-mer peptide, and topical imiquimod was used with it. Each tumor in the donors was a new WHO grade 3 or 4 astrocytoma, IDH1-mutant and ATRX-lost. About this clone: Its antigen is still unknown.

Method: immunoSEQ multiplex PCR; TCRdb's copy keeps in-frame clones and lacks some. The sample consists of 75,000 to 95,000 clones, over 85% of them appearing once. This CDR3 is built from 15 residues. Germline V gene sequence: CDR1 GTSNPN, CDR2 SVGIG (reference sequence). V was clipped by 4 bases and J by 2 bases, with 15 bases between them. The clonotype originates from a woman aged 45-59 years with glioma. V usage is TRBV30 and J usage is TRBJ2-1; tentative D call: TRBD2 (5 bases). Sequencing used PBMCs, obtained from a glioma patient whose treatment included an IDH1 peptide vaccine. The CDR3 reads CAWTRRPSTYNEQFF. The CDR3 nucleotides are TGTGCCTGGACCCGCCGGCCTAGCACCTACAATGAGCAGTTCTTC.